Listed below are T cell receptor beta chains from one sample, sequenced in a study of shared clonotypes between healthy human individuals. Produced via immunoSEQ multiplex PCR; TCRdb's table is partial and in-frame only. The table has about 490,000 clones, about 78% seen once. Source material: PBMCs. The receptor source for this set is a woman aged 35 to 49 in good health. Some clones in this sample may be carry-over from other donors' samples. Each CDR3 is given with its conserved first and last residue. D genes are given only for firm matches. For some rows the clone size is stated as once, few or many, or as a class when expanded; others skip it.

D	V	J	size	CDR3
TRBD1	TRBV28	TRBJ1-2	.	CASSLSGGGYTF
TRBD1	TRBV28	TRBJ1-5	few	CASSYPGGGQPQHF
.	TRBV5-1	TRBJ1-5	.	CASSLVGERNQPQHF
TRBD1	TRBV27	TRBJ1-1	.	CASREGTGVPEAFF
.	TRBV6-6	TRBJ1-5	.	CASRGDGNSNQPQHF
TRBD2	TRBV5-1	TRBJ2-3	.	CASSPRGGSTDTQYF
TRBD2	TRBV7-2	TRBJ2-1	.	CASSSSGRIHEQFF
TRBD1	TRBV25-1	TRBJ2-1	.	CASSDRGPVNEQFF
.	TRBV18	TRBJ2-7	once	CASSPRGISPEQYF
TRBD2	TRBV19	TRBJ2-1	.	CASSWSSGRANEQFF
TRBD2	TRBV27	TRBJ2-7	.	CASSYKGAGGPDYEQYF
.	TRBV6-6	TRBJ1-5	.	CASSYSRAGQPQHF
.	TRBV21-1	TRBJ2-7	.	CASSKDSPSYEQYF
.	TRBV7-6	TRBJ2-7	.	CASSLGRVPYEQYF
.	TRBV18	TRBJ2-2	.	CASSRTPYTGELFF
.	TRBV9	TRBJ2-7	.	CASSVGDASYEQYF
.	TRBV18	TRBJ2-7	.	CASSPGQHYEQYF
.	TRBV18	TRBJ2-3	.	CASSPPPVGEVQYF
.	TRBV4-2	TRBJ1-5	.	CASSQERSMGNQPQHF
.	TRBV19	TRBJ1-4	.	CASSIGLAQSEKLFF
.	TRBV5-1	TRBJ2-5	.	CASSLGQGPGAQYF
TRBD2	TRBV7-6	TRBJ2-2	.	CASSPVWGGFNTGELFF
TRBD2	TRBV19	TRBJ2-1	few	CASTIAGGLQGEQFF
TRBD2	TRBV5-4	TRBJ2-7	.	CASSEVTSGVYEQYF
.	TRBV6-5	TRBJ1-6	.	CASSYGPLSPLHF
TRBD1	TRBV18	TRBJ2-7	.	CASSPEAGGAYEQYF
.	TRBV30	TRBJ2-7	many	CAWSVLGAGEGEQYF
.	TRBV6-5	TRBJ2-1	.	CASSYSRGSSYNEQFF
.	TRBV4-1	TRBJ1-1	once	CASSHNAGAPTEAFF
TRBD2	TRBV5-1	TRBJ2-1	.	CASSHSTSGGSSYNEQFF
TRBD1	TRBV4-1	TRBJ2-7	many	CASGGDRGYEQYF
.	TRBV9	TRBJ1-4	.	CASSVSGGVEKLFF
.	TRBV15	TRBJ2-7	few	CATSNRYEQYF
.	TRBV12-2	TRBJ2-1	many	CASRLALTGGEQFF
TRBD1	TRBV4-2	TRBJ2-3	.	CASSQGPGQLTDTQYF
TRBD2	TRBV27	TRBJ2-1	.	CASRQILAGGLYNEQFF
.	TRBV4-2	TRBJ2-3	.	CASSQDGSAESDTQYF
.	TRBV29-1	TRBJ1-2	few	CSAPLGGLNYGYTF
.	TRBV20-1	TRBJ2-1	.	CSARLNEQFF
.	TRBV6-1	TRBJ1-5	.	CASSEFGTNSNQPQHF
.	TRBV27	.	.	CASSSPTSSYEQYF
.	TRBV11-2	TRBJ2-2	.	CASSFDTGELFF